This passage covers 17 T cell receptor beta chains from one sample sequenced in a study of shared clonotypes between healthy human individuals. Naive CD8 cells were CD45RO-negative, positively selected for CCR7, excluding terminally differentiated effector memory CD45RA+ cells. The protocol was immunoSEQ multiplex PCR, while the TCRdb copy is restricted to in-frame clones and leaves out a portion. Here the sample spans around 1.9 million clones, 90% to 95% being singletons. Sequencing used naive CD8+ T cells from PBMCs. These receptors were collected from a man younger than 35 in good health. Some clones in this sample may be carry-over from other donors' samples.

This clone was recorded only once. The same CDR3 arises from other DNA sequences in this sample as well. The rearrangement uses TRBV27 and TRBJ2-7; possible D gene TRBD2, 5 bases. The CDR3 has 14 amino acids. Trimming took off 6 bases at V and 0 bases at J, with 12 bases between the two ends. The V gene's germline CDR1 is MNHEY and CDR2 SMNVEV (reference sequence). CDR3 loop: CASSPAGDSYEQYF. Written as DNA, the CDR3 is TGTGCCAGCAGCCCAGCCGGGGACTCCTACGAGCAGTACTTC.

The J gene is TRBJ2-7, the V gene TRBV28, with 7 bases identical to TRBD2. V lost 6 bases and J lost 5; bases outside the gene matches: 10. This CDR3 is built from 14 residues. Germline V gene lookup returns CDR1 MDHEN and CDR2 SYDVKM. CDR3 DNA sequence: TGTGCCAGCAGGGACCGGGACTACCGAGACGAGCAGTACTTC. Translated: CASRDRDYRDEQYF. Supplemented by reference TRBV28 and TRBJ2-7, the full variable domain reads DVKVTQSSRYLVKRTGEKVFLECVQDMDHENMFWYRQDPGLGLRLIYFSYDVKMKEKGDIPEGYSVSREKKERFSLILESASTNQTSMYLCASRDRDYRDEQYFGPGTRLTVT.

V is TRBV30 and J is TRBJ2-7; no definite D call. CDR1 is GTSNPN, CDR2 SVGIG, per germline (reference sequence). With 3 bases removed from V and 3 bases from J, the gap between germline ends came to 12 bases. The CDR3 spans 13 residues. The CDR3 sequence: CAWRTGRNYEQYF. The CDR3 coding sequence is TGTGCCTGGAGAACGGGCCGAAACTACGAGCAGTACTTC.

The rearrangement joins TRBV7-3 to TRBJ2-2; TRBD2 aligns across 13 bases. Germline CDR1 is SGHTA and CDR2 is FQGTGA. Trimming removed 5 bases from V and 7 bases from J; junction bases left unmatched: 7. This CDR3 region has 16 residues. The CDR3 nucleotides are TGTGCCAGCAGCGAACTAGCGGGAGGGCCTTACGGGGAGCTGTTTTTT. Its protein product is CASSELAGGPYGELFF.

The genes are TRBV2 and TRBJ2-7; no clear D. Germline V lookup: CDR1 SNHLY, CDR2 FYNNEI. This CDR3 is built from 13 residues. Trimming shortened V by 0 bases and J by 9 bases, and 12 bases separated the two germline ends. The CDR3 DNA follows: TGTGCCAGCAGTGAAGCTCGATGGGGTTCGCAGTACTTC. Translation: CASSEARWGSQYF.

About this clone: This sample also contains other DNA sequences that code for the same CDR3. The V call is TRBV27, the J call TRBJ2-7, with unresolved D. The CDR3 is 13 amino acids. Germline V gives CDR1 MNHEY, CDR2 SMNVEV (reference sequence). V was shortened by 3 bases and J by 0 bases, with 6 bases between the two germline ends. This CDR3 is CASSFRSSYEQYF. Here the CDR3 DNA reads TGTGCCAGCAGTTTCAGGAGCTCCTACGAGCAGTACTTC.

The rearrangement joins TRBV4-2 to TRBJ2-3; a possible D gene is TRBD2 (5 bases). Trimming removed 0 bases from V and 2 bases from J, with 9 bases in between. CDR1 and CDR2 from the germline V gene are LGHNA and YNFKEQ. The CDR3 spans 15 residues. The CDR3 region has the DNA TGTGCCAGCAGCCAAGAACGTCTAGCCACAGATACGCAGTATTTT. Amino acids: CASSQERLATDTQYF.

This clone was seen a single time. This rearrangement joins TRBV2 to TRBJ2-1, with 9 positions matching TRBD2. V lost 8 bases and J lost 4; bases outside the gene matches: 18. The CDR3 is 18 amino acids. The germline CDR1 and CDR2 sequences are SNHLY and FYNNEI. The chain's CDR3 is CASSTNPGASGNYNEQFF. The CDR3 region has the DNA TGTGCCAGCTCCACTAACCCCGGGGCTAGCGGGAATTACAATGAGCAGTTCTTC.

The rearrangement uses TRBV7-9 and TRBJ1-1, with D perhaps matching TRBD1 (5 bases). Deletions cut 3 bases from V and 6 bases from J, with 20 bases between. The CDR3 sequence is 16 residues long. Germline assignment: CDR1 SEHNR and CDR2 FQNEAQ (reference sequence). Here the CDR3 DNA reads TGTGCCAGCAGCTTGACCGGGACGCGGCCGATATCTGAAGCTTTCTTT. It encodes CASSLTGTRPISEAFF.

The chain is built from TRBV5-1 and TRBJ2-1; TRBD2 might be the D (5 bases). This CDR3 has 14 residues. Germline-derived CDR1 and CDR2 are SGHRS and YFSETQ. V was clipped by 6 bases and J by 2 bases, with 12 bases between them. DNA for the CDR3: TGCGCCAGCAAACAAAGCGGAGCCTACAATGAGCAGTTCTTC. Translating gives CASKQSGAYNEQFF.

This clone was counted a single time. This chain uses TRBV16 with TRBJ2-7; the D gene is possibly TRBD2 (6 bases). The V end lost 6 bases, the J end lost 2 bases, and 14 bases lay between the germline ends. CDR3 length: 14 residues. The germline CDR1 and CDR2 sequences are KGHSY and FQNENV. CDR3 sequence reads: CASSPGGATYEQYF. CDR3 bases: TGTGCCAGCAGTCCCGGGGGAGCTACCTACGAGCAGTACTTC.

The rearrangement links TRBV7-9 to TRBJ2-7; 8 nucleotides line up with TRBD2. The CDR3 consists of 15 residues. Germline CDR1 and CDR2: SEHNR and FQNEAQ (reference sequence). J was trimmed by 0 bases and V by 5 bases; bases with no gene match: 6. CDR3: CASSLFTSGSYEQYF. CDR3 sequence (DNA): TGTGCCAGCAGCCTTTTTACTAGCGGCTCCTACGAGCAGTACTTC.

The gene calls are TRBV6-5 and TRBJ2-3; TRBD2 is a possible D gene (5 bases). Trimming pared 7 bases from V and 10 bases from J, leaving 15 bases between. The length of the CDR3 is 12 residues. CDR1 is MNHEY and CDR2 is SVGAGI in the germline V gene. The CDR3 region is CASTLEEVAQYF. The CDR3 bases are TGTGCCAGCACTCTGGAGGAGGTGGCGCAGTATTTT.

Here the CDR3 reads CASSSRGGQETQYF. In nucleotides, the CDR3 is TGTGCCAGCAGCTCCCGGGGGGGTCAAGAGACCCAGTACTTC. The chain is built from TRBV28 and TRBJ2-5; 8 positions agree with TRBD2. The CDR3 has 14 residues. The V segment lost 6 bases and the J segment 2 bases; nucleotides outside the gene matches: 5. CDR1 MDHEN and CDR2 SYDVKM come from the germline V gene.

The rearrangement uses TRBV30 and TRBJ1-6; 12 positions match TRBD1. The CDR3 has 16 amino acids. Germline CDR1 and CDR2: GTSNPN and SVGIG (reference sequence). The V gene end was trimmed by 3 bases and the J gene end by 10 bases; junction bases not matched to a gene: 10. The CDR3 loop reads CAWSDGGTGGRSPLHF. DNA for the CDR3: TGTGCCTGGAGCGACGGCGGGACAGGGGGCAGATCACCCCTCCACTTT.

As DNA, the CDR3 is TGTGCCAGCAGCTTGTCGAGGCCCGGGGAGCTGTTTTTT. It translates to CASSLSRPGELFF. The rearrangement joins TRBV7-3 to TRBJ2-2; D remains unclear. From germline, CDR1 is SGHTA and CDR2 FQGTGA. The V gene lost 3 bases and the J gene lost 6 bases, with 8 bases spanning the gap. This CDR3 has 13 residues.

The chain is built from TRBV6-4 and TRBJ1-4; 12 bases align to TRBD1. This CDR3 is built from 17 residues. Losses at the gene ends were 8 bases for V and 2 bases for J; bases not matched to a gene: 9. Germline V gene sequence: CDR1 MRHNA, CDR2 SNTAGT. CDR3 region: CASVYGTGGNTNEKLFF. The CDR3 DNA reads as TGTGCCAGCGTCTATGGGACAGGGGGCAATACTAATGAAAAACTGTTTTTT.